The 32 T cell receptor beta chains listed next were all sequenced from one sample in a study of identical twins. TCRdb re-derived calls from the 5' RACE reads in MiXCR, one entry per CDR3 protein. Seen here are about 210,000 distinct CDR3 sequences, approximately 9% observed once, and the top ten hold 5% to 6.5%. The sequenced sample consisted of memory (CD45RO+) T cells sorted from blood. The receptor source for this set is a woman aged 18-29 years in good health.

This clonotype was seen a few times. V usage is TRBV5-1 and J usage is TRBJ2-5, with TRBD2 matching over 15 bases. This CDR3 is built from 17 residues. Per germline, CDR1 SGHRS and CDR2 YFSETQ. Trimming cost V 4 bases and J 5 bases; bases outside gene matches: 9. The CDR3 region has the DNA TGCGCCAGCAGCCCTGGACTAGCGGGAGGGTGGATGGAGACCCAGTACTTC. Amino acid sequence: CASSPGLAGGWMETQYF.

The rearrangement links TRBV7-3 to TRBJ2-7, with TRBD2 matching 7 bases. CDR3 length: 16 residues. Germline V gives CDR1 SGHTA, CDR2 FQGTGA. Losses at the gene ends were 0 bases for V and 2 bases for J; bases not matched to a gene: 7. CDR3 in amino acids: CASSLTGGSPTYEQYF. DNA of the CDR3: TGTGCCAGCAGCTTAACGGGGGGGTCTCCTACCTACGAGCAGTACTTC.

This clonotype was detected only a few times. The chain employs TRBV20-1 and TRBJ2-7; D possibly corresponds to TRBD2 (5 bases). The CDR3 consists of 13 residues. CDR1 DFQATT and CDR2 SNEGSKA come from the germline V gene (reference sequence). Between the trimmed V and J ends, which lost 5 bases and 0 bases, there was a span of 11 bases. Written as DNA, the CDR3 is TGCAGTGCTCGGACTGGAGGCTCCTACGAGCAGTACTTC. Translating it yields CSARTGGSYEQYF.

This clonotype has more than one count but fewer than ten. The chain has TRBV19 and TRBJ1-1; D unclear. Trimming removed 7 bases at V and 0 bases at J, with 9 bases between. Germline values: CDR1 LNHDA, CDR2 SQIVND (reference sequence). This CDR3 is 13 amino acids long. As DNA, the CDR3 is TGTGCCAGTACTTCCAATTTGAACACTGAAGCTTTCTTT. This sequence encodes CASTSNLNTEAFF.

At least ten counts were recorded for this clonotype. The rearrangement joins TRBV5-1 to TRBJ2-7, with a tentative D call TRBD1 (6 bases). The CDR3 has 14 amino acids. V dropped 0 bases and J dropped 3 bases, with 10 bases sitting between them. Germline V gene sequence: CDR1 SGHRS, CDR2 YFSETQ. The CDR3, as DNA: TGCGCCAGCAGCTTGGTTGGGGACAACTACGAGCAGTACTTC. This sequence encodes CASSLVGDNYEQYF.

The chain couples TRBV20-1 to TRBJ2-4, with D unresolved. Trimming took off 6 bases at V and 0 bases at J, with 12 bases between the two ends. The CDR3 is 14 residues long. Germline V gives CDR1 DFQATT, CDR2 SNEGSKA (reference sequence). The CDR3 DNA follows: TGCAGTGCGCCGCAAAGCCTAGCCAAAAACATTCAGTACTTC. Amino acid sequence: CSAPQSLAKNIQYF.

This clonotype was recorded at least ten times. The V and J genes are TRBV7-6 and TRBJ1-5; D possibly corresponds to TRBD1 (6 bases). This CDR3 is 13 amino acids long. Deletions cut 3 bases from V and 5 bases from J, with 8 bases between. Germline lookup yields CDR1 SGHVS and CDR2 FNYEAQ. The CDR3 sequence: CASSLDSYQPQHF. The CDR3 nucleotides are TGTGCCAGCAGCTTGGACAGTTATCAGCCCCAGCATTTT.

The gene calls are TRBV6-5 and TRBJ2-7; TRBD1 matches 10 bases. Germline CDR1 MNHEY, CDR2 SVGAGI. The CDR3 contains 15 residues. V lost 4 bases, J lost 3 bases, and 6 bases stayed unmatched. CDR3 bases: TGTGCCAGCAGTTTTCCGGGACAGGGGCACTACGAGCAGTACTTC. This gives the protein CASSFPGQGHYEQYF.

The chain's CDR3 is CASREGGHETQYF. Here the CDR3 DNA reads TGCGCCAGCAGGGAGGGAGGGCATGAGACCCAGTACTTC. The chain is built from TRBV10-2 and TRBJ2-5; TRBD2 agrees at 7 bases. The CDR3 runs to 13 residues. Germline V gene data show CDR1 as WSHSY and CDR2 as SAAADI. With 6 bases clipped from V and 5 bases from J, the junction kept 6 bases outside the gene matches.

This clonotype has more than one count but fewer than ten. V is TRBV5-6 and J is TRBJ1-4, with 11 bases fitting TRBD1. V gave up 4 bases and J gave up 8 bases; unmatched junction bases: 7. Germline V CDR1 and CDR2: SGHDT, YYEEEE. The CDR3 contains 15 residues. The CDR3 region is CASSARTGGVEKLFF. CDR3 nucleotide sequence: TGTGCCAGCAGCGCCAGGACAGGGGGCGTCGAAAAACTGTTTTTT.

This clonotype was found a few times. This chain uses TRBV6-1 with TRBJ2-7; the D gene is possibly TRBD2 (6 bases). The germline V and J ends were trimmed by 6 bases and 3 bases, with 12 bases remaining between them. The CDR3 sequence is 13 residues long. From germline, CDR1 is MNHNS and CDR2 SASEGT. The CDR3 nucleotides read TGTGCCAGCAGAGCTAGCGCGCTCTACGAGCAGTACTTC. Residues: CASRASALYEQYF.

This clonotype was observed many times. The J gene is TRBJ1-1, the V gene TRBV5-1; D perhaps matches TRBD1 (6 bases). There are 18 residues in the CDR3. In germline, CDR1 is SGHRS, CDR2 YFSETQ. V shed 0 bases and J shed 0 bases, with 18 bases lying between them. The CDR3 DNA reads as TGCGCCAGCAGCTTGGTACCGGGGGGGACATGGATGAACACTGAAGCTTTCTTT. Its translation is CASSLVPGGTWMNTEAFF.

This sequence joins TRBV9 and TRBJ2-7, with D unresolved. V gave up 0 bases and J gave up 1 base, with 11 bases separating them. Germline V lookup: CDR1 SGDLS, CDR2 YYNGEE. The CDR3 consists of 15 residues. CDR3 in DNA: TGTGCCAGCAGCGTAGGCCCCGCGAATTCCTACGAGCAGTACTTC. Residues: CASSVGPANSYEQYF. The whole variable domain, filled in from reference TRBV9 and TRBJ2-7, reads DSGVTQTPKHLITATGQRVTLRCSPRSGDLSVYWYQQSLDQGLQFLIQYYNGEERAKGNILERFSAQQFPDLHSELNLSSLELGDSALYFCASSVGPANSYEQYFGPGTRLTVT.

The V and J genes are TRBV5-4 and TRBJ2-5, with D possibly matching TRBD2 (5 bases). Trimming pared 1 base from V and 5 bases from J, leaving 15 bases between. This CDR3 has 15 residues. Per germline, CDR1 SGHNT and CDR2 YYREEE (reference sequence). The CDR3 spells CASSLKTERTETQYF. The CDR3 bases are TGTGCCAGCAGCTTGAAGACGGAGCGGACGGAGACCCAGTACTTC.

This clonotype has just a few counts. The gene calls are TRBV20-1 and TRBJ2-3; D remains ambiguous. The CDR3 covers 12 residues. The germline V gene has CDR1 DFQATT and CDR2 SNEGSKA (reference sequence). The CDR3 loop reads CSFRKSTDTQYF. CDR3 nucleotides: TGCAGCTTCAGGAAGTCCACAGATACGCAGTATTTT.

The chain is built from TRBV9 and TRBJ1-2; TRBD1 aligns across 7 bases. The CDR3 has 15 residues. Per the germline V gene, CDR1 is SGDLS and CDR2 is YYNGEE. V gave up 4 bases and J gave up 4 bases; unmatched junction bases: 10. The CDR3 protein is CASSLHDRVRYGYTF. CDR3 DNA sequence: TGTGCCAGCAGCCTCCACGACAGGGTCCGCTATGGCTACACCTTC.

This clonotype was counted only a few times. The chain joins TRBV20-1 to TRBJ2-3; D is possibly TRBD1 (7 bases). V lost 1 base and J lost 5, with 19 bases in between. Looked up from germline, CDR1 is DFQATT and CDR2 is SNEGSKA (reference sequence). CDR3 length: 16 amino acids. For the CDR3, the DNA is TGCAGTGCTAGAGTGAGTGGAGGGCAGGGGGAAGATACGCAGTATTTT. Translation gives CSARVSGGQGEDTQYF.

This chain connects TRBV2 to TRBJ1-1, with D uncertain. There are 12 residues in the CDR3. Per the germline V gene, CDR1 is SNHLY and CDR2 is FYNNEI. Trimming pared 7 bases from V and 4 bases from J, leaving 10 bases between. The CDR3 DNA reads as TGTGCCAGCATGGGTCGGGGCACTGAAGCTTTCTTT. It yields the protein CASMGRGTEAFF.

The chain has TRBV5-1 and TRBJ2-1; 15 bases agree with TRBD2. The CDR3 totals 17 residues. Trimming took 0 bases from V and 6 from J; bases not matched to a gene: 4. CDR1 is SGHRS and CDR2 is YFSETQ in the germline V gene. CDR3 bases: TGCGCCAGCAGCTTGGCCATGGGACTAGCGGGAGGCAATGAGCAGTTCTTC. It is translated as CASSLAMGLAGGNEQFF.

Ten or more counts support this clonotype. The chain links TRBV27 to TRBJ1-2, with D possibly TRBD1 on 6 matching bases. Germline V gene sequence: CDR1 MNHEY, CDR2 SMNVEV (reference sequence). CDR3 length: 13 amino acids. The V and J ends lost 4 bases and 8 bases respectively, with 14 bases between them. The CDR3 nucleotides are TGTGCCAGCAGTTCGATACAGGGTTCCGGCTACACCTTC. It codes for CASSSIQGSGYTF.

This clonotype was counted many times. The chain uses TRBV20-1 and TRBJ2-1; D gene uncertain. The CDR3 sequence is 11 residues long. V lost 5 bases and J lost 5, with 7 bases in between. Germline-derived CDR1 and CDR2 are DFQATT and SNEGSKA (reference sequence). The CDR3 loop reads CSAPTHNEQFF. The CDR3 nucleotides are TGCAGTGCTCCCACGCACAATGAGCAGTTCTTC.

The chain carries TRBV11-2 and TRBJ2-7; 12 bases fit TRBD2. V gave up 0 bases and J gave up 4 bases; unmatched junction bases: 10. CDR1 and CDR2 from the germline V gene are SGHAT and FQNNGV. The CDR3 sequence is 18 residues long. In nucleotides, the CDR3 is TGTGCCAGCAGCTTAGATGTTCAACTAGCGGGAGGAGTGTACGAGCAGTACTTC. It is translated as CASSLDVQLAGGVYEQYF.

This chain joins TRBV3-1 and TRBJ1-1; D may be TRBD1 (5 bases). V was cut by 0 bases and J by 5 bases, with 7 bases left in between. Per germline, CDR1 LGHDT and CDR2 YNNKEL (reference sequence). CDR3 length: 13 amino acids. Written as DNA, the CDR3 is TGTGCCAGCAGCCAAGATGGGGGAACTGAAGCTTTCTTT. As protein: CASSQDGGTEAFF.

This clonotype was detected a few times. The chain joins TRBV20-1 to TRBJ2-7; perhaps TRBD1 as D (5 bases). This CDR3 spans 13 amino acids. Trimming pared 5 bases from V and 3 bases from J, leaving 14 bases between. Germline V gives CDR1 DFQATT, CDR2 SNEGSKA (reference sequence). The CDR3 DNA is TGCAGTGCTCATCGTCCCCAGGGCTACGAGCAGTACTTC. It encodes CSAHRPQGYEQYF.

This clonotype was observed a handful of times. The rearrangement joins TRBV7-3 to TRBJ2-2; TRBD2 aligns across 8 bases. CDR3 length: 15 residues. The V gene end was trimmed by 5 bases and the J gene end by 4 bases; junction bases not matched to a gene: 6. The V gene's germline CDR1 is SGHTA and CDR2 FQGTGA. CDR3 sequence reads: CASSPGTRGTGELFF. The DNA for the CDR3 is TGTGCCAGCAGCCCCGGGACTAGGGGCACCGGGGAGCTGTTTTTT.

The genes are TRBV20-1 and TRBJ1-2; D not resolved. Germline loops: CDR1 DFQATT, CDR2 SNEGSKA (reference sequence). V lost 6 bases and J lost 6, with 14 bases in between. The CDR3 runs 12 residues. CDR3 amino acids: CSAAGYLDGYTF. In DNA form, the CDR3 reads TGCAGTGCAGCGGGCTATCTGGATGGCTACACCTTC.

This clonotype turned up a few times. The rearrangement links TRBV20-1 to TRBJ1-3; TRBD1 might be the D (5 bases). V lost 5 bases and J lost 2, with 16 bases in between. This CDR3 spans 15 amino acids. CDR1 is DFQATT, CDR2 SNEGSKA, per germline (reference sequence). The CDR3 protein is CSASIRDGTGNTIYF. The CDR3 nucleotides are TGCAGTGCTTCAATCCGGGACGGGACTGGAAACACCATATATTTT.

This clonotype was detected ten times or more. The genes are TRBV3-1 and TRBJ1-1, with D uncertain. Per the germline V gene, CDR1 is LGHDT and CDR2 is YNNKEL (reference sequence). V shed 4 bases and J shed 8 bases, with 20 bases lying between them. This CDR3 has 15 amino acids. CDR3 loop: CASSPRLLLGSEAFF. The CDR3 DNA follows: TGTGCCAGCAGCCCAAGGCTACTCCTTGGGAGCGAAGCTTTCTTT. Supplemented by reference TRBV3-1 and TRBJ1-1, the full variable domain reads DTAVSQTPKYLVTQMGNDKSIKCEQNLGHDTMYWYKQDSKKFLKIMFSYNNKELIINETVPNRFSPKSPDKAHLNLHINSLELGDSAVYFCASSPRLLLGSEAFFGQGTRLTVV.

V usage is TRBV29-1 and J usage is TRBJ1-5; TRBD1 is a possible D gene (6 bases). The ends were cut back, 4 bases at V and 2 bases at J, with 12 bases in the middle. The CDR3 is 14 amino acids. Germline loops: CDR1 SQVTM, CDR2 ANQGSEA. The CDR3 spells CSVAWGAGNQPQHF. CDR3 in DNA: TGCAGCGTTGCGTGGGGGGCGGGCAATCAGCCCCAGCATTTT.

This clonotype has at least ten counts. The J gene is TRBJ1-2, the V gene TRBV19; D is ambiguous. The CDR3 contains 12 residues. Trimming shortened V by 4 bases and J by 1 base, and 4 bases separated the two germline ends. The germline V gene has CDR1 LNHDA and CDR2 SQIVND (reference sequence). CDR3 in amino acids: CASSRNNYGYTF. In nucleotides, the CDR3 is TGTGCCAGTAGTAGGAATAACTATGGCTACACCTTC.

In this sample, this clonotype turned up many times. V and J are TRBV12-3 or TRBV12-4 and TRBJ1-2, with 7 bases aligning to TRBD1. The CDR3 has 13 residues. V was pared by 7 bases and J by 4 bases, with 6 bases of the junction left unmatched. This chain's CDR3 is CASTMGQFYGYTF. CDR3 DNA sequence: TGTGCCAGCACCATGGGACAGTTCTATGGCTACACCTTC.

This clonotype has more than one count but fewer than ten. This sequence joins TRBV2 and TRBJ1-2; D is ambiguous. The germline gives CDR1 SNHLY, CDR2 FYNNEI. V dropped 6 bases and J dropped 0 bases, with 11 bases sitting between them. This CDR3 has 14 amino acids. This chain's CDR3 is CASSPRSANYGYTF. The CDR3 DNA sequence: TGTGCCAGCAGCCCCAGGTCAGCTAACTATGGCTACACCTTC.